The subject of this entry is one T cell receptor (beta chain). The data originate from a study of blood T cell repertoires in COVID-19. Background on the study: From the United States, Italy and Spain came samples of acute and convalescent COVID-19. PBMCs, B-cell-depleted T cells, or T cells provided the cDNA or gDNA that made up the material.

Per the original methods: Amplification of reference gene primers was used by the study to estimate nucleated cell counts. Assay used: immunoSEQ multiplex PCR; TCRdb lists only in-frame clones, some missing. The V and J calls and clone size are taken from that table; D and trimming were inferred from the DNA. The table lists 60,000 or so clones, around 87% of them singletons. This CDR3 has 16 residues. The chain links TRBV21-1 to TRBJ1-1; TRBD1, as called in the table, went unchecked against the DNA. TRBV21-1 is a pseudogene segment. Sequencing was done on a sample of peripheral blood. The receptor comes from a man aged 60-69 years with active COVID-19. The CDR3 nucleotides are TGTGCCAGCAGCAAAGTACCCAGGGGTATGAACACTGAAGCTTTCTTT. Translation gives CASSKVPRGMNTEAFF.